Here is one TCR beta chain with its context. Its matching antigen is unknown. Unique molecular identifiers featured in each of the TCR beta cDNA libraries. TCRdb fed the PCR reads into MiXCR, producing one record per CDR3 protein. The sample consists of hundreds of thousands of distinct CDR3 sequences, just under 30% of them appearing once. These data belong to a study of post-analysis software for immune sequencing data. Study-wide context: The courses of disease that were included comprised relapsing-remitting, secondary progressive and progressive-relapsing multiple sclerosis.

This CDR3 has 15 amino acids. Per germline, CDR1 SEHNR and CDR2 FQNEAQ (reference sequence). The V segment lost 5 bases and the J segment 6 bases; nucleotides outside the gene matches: 7. Study outcomes and limitations: With F measure, samples from one preparation batch clustered together strongly. Normalized Chao1 diversity was significantly reduced in patients versus controls. Compared with controls, patients had more of roughly five TRBV segments, including TRBV5-6, TRBV5-1 and TRBV20-1.

Specimen: blood. V gene TRBV7-9 combines with J gene TRBJ2-2; 9 nucleotides align to TRBD2. This TCR was sampled from a girl aged 10 to 17 with multiple sclerosis. CDR3 region: CASSDRLAGAGELFF. In nucleotides, the CDR3 is TGTGCCAGCAGCGACCGGTTAGCGGGGGCCGGGGAGCTGTTTTTT. The variable domain in full, completed from reference TRBV7-9 and TRBJ2-2, reads DTGVSQNPRHKITKRGQNVTFRCDPISEHNRLYWYRQTLGQGPEFLTYFQNEAQLEKSRLLSDRFSAERPKGSFSTLEIQRTEQGDSAMYLCASSDRLAGAGELFFGEGSRLTVL.